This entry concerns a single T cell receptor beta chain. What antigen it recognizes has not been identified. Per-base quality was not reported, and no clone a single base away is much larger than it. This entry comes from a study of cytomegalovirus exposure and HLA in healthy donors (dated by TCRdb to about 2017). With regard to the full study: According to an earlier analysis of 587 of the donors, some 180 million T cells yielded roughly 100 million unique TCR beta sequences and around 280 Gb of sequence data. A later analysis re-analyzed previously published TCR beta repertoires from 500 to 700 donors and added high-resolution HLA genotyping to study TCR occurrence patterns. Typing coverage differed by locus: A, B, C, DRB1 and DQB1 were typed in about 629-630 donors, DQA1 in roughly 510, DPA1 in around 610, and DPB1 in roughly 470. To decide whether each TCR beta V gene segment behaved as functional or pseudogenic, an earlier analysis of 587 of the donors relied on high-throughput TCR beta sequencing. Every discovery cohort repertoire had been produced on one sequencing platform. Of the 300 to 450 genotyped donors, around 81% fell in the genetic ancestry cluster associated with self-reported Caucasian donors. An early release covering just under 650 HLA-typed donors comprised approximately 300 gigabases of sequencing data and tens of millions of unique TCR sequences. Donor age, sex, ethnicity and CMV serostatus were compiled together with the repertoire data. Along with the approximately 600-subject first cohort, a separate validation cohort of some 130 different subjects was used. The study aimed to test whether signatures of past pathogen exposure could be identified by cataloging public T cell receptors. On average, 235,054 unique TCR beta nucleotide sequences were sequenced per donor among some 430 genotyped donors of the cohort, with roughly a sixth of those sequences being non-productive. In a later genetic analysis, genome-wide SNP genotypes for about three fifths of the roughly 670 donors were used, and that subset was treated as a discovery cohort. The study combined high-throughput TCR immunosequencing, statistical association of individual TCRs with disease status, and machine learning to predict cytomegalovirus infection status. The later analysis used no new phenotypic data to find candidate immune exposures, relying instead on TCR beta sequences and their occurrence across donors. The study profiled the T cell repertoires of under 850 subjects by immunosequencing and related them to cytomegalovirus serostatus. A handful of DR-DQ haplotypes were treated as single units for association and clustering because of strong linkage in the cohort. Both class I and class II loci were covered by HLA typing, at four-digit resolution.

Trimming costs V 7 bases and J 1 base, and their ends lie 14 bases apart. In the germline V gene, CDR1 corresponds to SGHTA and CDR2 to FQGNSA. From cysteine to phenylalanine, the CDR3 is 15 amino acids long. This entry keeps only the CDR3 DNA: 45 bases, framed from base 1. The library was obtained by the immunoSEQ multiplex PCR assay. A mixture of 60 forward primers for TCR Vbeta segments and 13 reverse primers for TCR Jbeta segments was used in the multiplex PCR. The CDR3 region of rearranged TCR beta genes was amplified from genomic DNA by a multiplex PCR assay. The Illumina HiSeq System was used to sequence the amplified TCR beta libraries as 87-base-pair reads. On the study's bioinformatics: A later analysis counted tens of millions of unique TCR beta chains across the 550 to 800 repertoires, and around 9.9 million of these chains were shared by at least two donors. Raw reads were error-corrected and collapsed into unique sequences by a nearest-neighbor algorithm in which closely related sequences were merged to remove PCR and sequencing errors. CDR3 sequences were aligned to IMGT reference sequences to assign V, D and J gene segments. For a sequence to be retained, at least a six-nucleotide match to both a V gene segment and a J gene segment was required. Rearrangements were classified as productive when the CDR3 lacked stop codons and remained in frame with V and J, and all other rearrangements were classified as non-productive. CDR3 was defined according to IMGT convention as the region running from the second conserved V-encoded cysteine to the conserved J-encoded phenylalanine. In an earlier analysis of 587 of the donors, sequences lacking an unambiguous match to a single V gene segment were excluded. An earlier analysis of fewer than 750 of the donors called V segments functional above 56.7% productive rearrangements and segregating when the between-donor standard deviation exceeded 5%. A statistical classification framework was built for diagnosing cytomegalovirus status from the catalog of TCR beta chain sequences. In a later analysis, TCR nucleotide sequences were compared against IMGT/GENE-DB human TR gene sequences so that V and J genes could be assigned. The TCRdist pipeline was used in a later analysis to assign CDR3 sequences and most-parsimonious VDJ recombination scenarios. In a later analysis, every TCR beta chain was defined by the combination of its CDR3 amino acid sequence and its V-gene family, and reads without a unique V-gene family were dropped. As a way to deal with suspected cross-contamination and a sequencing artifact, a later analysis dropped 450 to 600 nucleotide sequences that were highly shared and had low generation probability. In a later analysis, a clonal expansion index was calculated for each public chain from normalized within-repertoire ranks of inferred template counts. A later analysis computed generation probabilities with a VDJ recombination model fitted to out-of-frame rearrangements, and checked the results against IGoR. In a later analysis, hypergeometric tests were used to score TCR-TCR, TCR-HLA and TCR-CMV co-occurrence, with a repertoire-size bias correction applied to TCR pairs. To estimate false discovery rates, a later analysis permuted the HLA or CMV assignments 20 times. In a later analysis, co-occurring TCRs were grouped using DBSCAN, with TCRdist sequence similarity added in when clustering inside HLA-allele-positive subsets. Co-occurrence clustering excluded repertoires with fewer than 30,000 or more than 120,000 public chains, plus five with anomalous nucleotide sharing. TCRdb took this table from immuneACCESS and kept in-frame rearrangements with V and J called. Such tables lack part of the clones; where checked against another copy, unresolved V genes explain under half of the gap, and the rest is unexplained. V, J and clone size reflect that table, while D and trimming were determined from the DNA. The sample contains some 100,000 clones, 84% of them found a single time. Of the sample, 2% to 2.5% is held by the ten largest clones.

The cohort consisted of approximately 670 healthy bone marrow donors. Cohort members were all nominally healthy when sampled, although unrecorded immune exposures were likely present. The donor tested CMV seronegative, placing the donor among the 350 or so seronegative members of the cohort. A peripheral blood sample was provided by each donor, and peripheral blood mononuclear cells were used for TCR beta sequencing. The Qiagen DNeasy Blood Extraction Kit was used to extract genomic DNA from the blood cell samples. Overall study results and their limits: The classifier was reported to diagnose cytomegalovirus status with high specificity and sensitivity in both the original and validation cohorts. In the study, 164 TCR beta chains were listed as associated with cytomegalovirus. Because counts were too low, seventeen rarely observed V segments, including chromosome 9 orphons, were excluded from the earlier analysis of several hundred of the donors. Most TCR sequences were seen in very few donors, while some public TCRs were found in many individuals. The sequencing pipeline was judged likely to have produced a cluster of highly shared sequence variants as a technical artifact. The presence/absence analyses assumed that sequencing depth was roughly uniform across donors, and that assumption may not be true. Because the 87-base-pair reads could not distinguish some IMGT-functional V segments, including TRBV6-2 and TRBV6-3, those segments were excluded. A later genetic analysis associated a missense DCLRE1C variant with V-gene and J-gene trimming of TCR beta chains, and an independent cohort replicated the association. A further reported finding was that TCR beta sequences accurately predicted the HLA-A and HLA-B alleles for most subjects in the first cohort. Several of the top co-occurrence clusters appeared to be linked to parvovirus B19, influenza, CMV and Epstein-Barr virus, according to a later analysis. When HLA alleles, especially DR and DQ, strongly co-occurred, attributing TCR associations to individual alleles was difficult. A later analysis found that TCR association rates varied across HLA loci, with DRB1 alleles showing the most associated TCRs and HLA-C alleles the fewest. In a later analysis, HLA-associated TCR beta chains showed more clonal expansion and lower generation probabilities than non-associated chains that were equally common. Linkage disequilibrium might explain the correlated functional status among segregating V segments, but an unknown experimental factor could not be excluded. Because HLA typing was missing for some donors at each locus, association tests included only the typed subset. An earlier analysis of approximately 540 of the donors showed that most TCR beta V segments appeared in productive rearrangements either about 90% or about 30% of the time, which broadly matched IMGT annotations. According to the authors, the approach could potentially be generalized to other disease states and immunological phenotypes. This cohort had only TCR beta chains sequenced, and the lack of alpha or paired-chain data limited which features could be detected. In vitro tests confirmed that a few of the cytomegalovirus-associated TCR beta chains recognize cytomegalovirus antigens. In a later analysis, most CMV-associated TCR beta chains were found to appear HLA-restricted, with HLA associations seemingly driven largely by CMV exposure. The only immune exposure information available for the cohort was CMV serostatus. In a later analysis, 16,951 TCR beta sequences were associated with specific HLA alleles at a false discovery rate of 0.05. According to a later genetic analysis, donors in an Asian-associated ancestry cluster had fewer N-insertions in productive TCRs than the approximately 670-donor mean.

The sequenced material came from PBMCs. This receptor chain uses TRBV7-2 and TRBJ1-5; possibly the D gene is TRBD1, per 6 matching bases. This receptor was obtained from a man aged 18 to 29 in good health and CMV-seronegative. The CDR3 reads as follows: CASNIGGASNQPQHF. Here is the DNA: TGTGCCAGCAACATAGGGGGGGCGAGCAATCAGCCCCAGCATTTT.